A selection of T cell receptor beta chains follows, all from one sample in a study of T cell responses to AZD1222 COVID-19 vaccine. Profiling relied on immunoSEQ multiplex PCR, and the TCRdb table lists in-frame clones only, not all of them. The sample records 150,000 to 200,000 clones, roughly 87% being singletons. The specimen was peripheral blood, collected 28 days after the second AZD1222 dose. These receptors were taken from an adult who received the AZD1222 COVID-19 vaccine. The CDR3 runs from the conserved cysteine through the conserved F or W. Each record gives: J gene, D gene, V gene, clone size, CDR3 length, CDR3 protein, CDR3 DNA. A D gene is named only where the DNA matches it firmly. Size tells how often a clone was seen (once, few, many) or the class of an expanded clone, and some rows leave it out.

j_call: TRBJ1-6
d_call: .
v_call: TRBV18
clone_size: few
cdr3_length: 15
cdr3_aa: CASSPSVANYSPLHF
cdr3_nt: TGTGCCAGCTCACCATCCGTGGCCAACTATTCACCCCTCCACTTT

j_call: TRBJ2-3
d_call: .
v_call: TRBV9
clone_size: .
cdr3_length: 12
cdr3_aa: CASNRVTDTQYF
cdr3_nt: TGTGCCAGCAATAGAGTTACAGATACGCAGTATTTT

j_call: TRBJ1-5
d_call: .
v_call: TRBV24-1
clone_size: .
cdr3_length: 14
cdr3_aa: CATSEGVLNQPQHF
cdr3_nt: TGTGCCACCAGTGAAGGGGTTCTCAATCAGCCCCAGCATTTT

j_call: TRBJ2-7
d_call: TRBD2
v_call: TRBV7-9
clone_size: .
cdr3_length: 14
cdr3_aa: CASSPSGKTYEQYF
cdr3_nt: TGTGCCAGCAGCCCTAGCGGGAAGACCTACGAGCAGTACTTC

j_call: TRBJ1-2
d_call: .
v_call: TRBV20-1
clone_size: once
cdr3_length: 11
cdr3_aa: CSAPTVGGYTF
cdr3_nt: TGCAGTGCGCCTACTGTGGGGGGCTACACCTTC

j_call: TRBJ1-6
d_call: .
v_call: TRBV3-1/TRBV3-2
clone_size: .
cdr3_length: 16
cdr3_aa: CASSQLGQHNNSPLHF
cdr3_nt: TGTGCCAGCAGCCAGCTAGGGCAGCACAATAATTCACCCCTCCACTTT

j_call: TRBJ1-6
d_call: .
v_call: TRBV28
clone_size: .
cdr3_length: 12
cdr3_aa: CASSSLNSPLHF
cdr3_nt: TGTGCCAGCAGTTCCTTAAATTCACCCCTCCACTTT

j_call: TRBJ1-6
d_call: .
v_call: TRBV19
clone_size: .
cdr3_length: 15
cdr3_aa: CASSIRGIEGSPLHF
cdr3_nt: TGTGCCAGTAGTATACGGGGGATAGAGGGCTCACCCCTCCACTTT

j_call: TRBJ1-1
d_call: TRBD1
v_call: TRBV29-1
clone_size: .
cdr3_length: 13
cdr3_aa: CSVQQGRGTEAFF
cdr3_nt: TGCAGCGTTCAACAGGGGAGGGGGACTGAAGCTTTCTTT

j_call: TRBJ2-7
d_call: TRBD2
v_call: TRBV7-2
clone_size: .
cdr3_length: 15
cdr3_aa: CASSFLAGSSYEQYF
cdr3_nt: TGTGCCAGCAGCTTCCTAGCGGGGAGCTCCTACGAGCAGTACTTC

j_call: TRBJ2-1
d_call: TRBD2
v_call: TRBV6-2/TRBV6-3
clone_size: .
cdr3_length: 20
cdr3_aa: CASSQTLAGMPSSSYNEQFF
cdr3_nt: TGTGCCAGCAGTCAGACTTTAGCGGGAATGCCCTCGAGCTCCTACAATGAGCAGTTCTTC

j_call: TRBJ1-5
d_call: .
v_call: TRBV6-1
clone_size: .
cdr3_length: 15
cdr3_aa: CASSDRDISNQPQHF
cdr3_nt: TGTGCCAGCAGTGACCGGGACATCAGCAATCAGCCCCAGCATTTT

j_call: TRBJ1-5
d_call: TRBD1
v_call: TRBV6-5
clone_size: .
cdr3_length: 14
cdr3_aa: CASSPTGENQPQHF
cdr3_nt: TGTGCCAGCAGTCCGACAGGGGAGAATCAGCCCCAGCATTTT

j_call: TRBJ1-5
d_call: .
v_call: TRBV18
clone_size: .
cdr3_length: 14
cdr3_aa: CASSDGRETQPQHF
cdr3_nt: TGTGCCAGCTCAGACGGACGGGAGACGCAGCCCCAGCATTTT

j_call: TRBJ1-5
d_call: TRBD1
v_call: TRBV6-2/TRBV6-3
clone_size: .
cdr3_length: 16
cdr3_aa: CASSYGTGFSNQPQHF
cdr3_nt: TGTGCCAGCAGTTACGGGACAGGATTTAGCAATCAGCCCCAGCATTTT

j_call: TRBJ2-1
d_call: .
v_call: TRBV20-1
clone_size: .
cdr3_length: 10
cdr3_aa: CSAPINEQFF
cdr3_nt: TGCAGTGCCCCTATAAATGAGCAGTTCTTC

j_call: TRBJ2-3
d_call: .
v_call: TRBV4-3
clone_size: .
cdr3_length: 15
cdr3_aa: CASSQDTGTPDTQYF
cdr3_nt: TGCGCCAGCAGCCAAGATACAGGGACCCCGGATACGCAGTATTTT

j_call: TRBJ1-4
d_call: .
v_call: TRBV7-2
clone_size: .
cdr3_length: 14
cdr3_aa: CASSLDGYNEKLFF
cdr3_nt: TGTGCCAGCAGCTTAGACGGCTACAATGAAAAACTGTTTTTT

j_call: TRBJ1-2
d_call: .
v_call: TRBV9
clone_size: .
cdr3_length: 16
cdr3_aa: CASSAAGRGRNYGYTF
cdr3_nt: TGTGCCAGCAGCGCCGCCGGGCGGGGGCGAAACTATGGCTACACCTTC

j_call: TRBJ2-5
d_call: .
v_call: TRBV7-9
clone_size: .
cdr3_length: 13
cdr3_aa: CASSFQGIETQYF
cdr3_nt: TGTGCCAGCAGCTTCCAGGGAATCGAGACCCAGTACTTC

j_call: TRBJ1-3
d_call: .
v_call: TRBV13
clone_size: .
cdr3_length: 13
cdr3_aa: CASSSLRGNTIYF
cdr3_nt: TGTGCCAGCAGCTCCCTTCGGGGAAACACCATATATTTT

j_call: TRBJ2-7
d_call: .
v_call: TRBV6-7
clone_size: .
cdr3_length: 16
cdr3_aa: CASSYSTQDGTYEQYF
cdr3_nt: TGTGCCAGCAGTTACTCAACGCAGGACGGAACCTACGAGCAGTACTTC

j_call: TRBJ2-5
d_call: TRBD1
v_call: TRBV7-9
clone_size: .
cdr3_length: 14
cdr3_aa: CASSLWDRDETQYF
cdr3_nt: TGTGCCAGCAGCTTATGGGACAGGGATGAGACCCAGTACTTC

j_call: TRBJ1-2
d_call: .
v_call: TRBV2
clone_size: .
cdr3_length: 12
cdr3_aa: CASRSKVYGYTF
cdr3_nt: TGTGCCAGCCGCTCAAAAGTCTATGGCTACACCTTC

j_call: TRBJ2-3
d_call: .
v_call: TRBV7-2
clone_size: .
cdr3_length: 14
cdr3_aa: CASSLGGFRDTQYF
cdr3_nt: TGTGCCAGCAGCTTAGGGGGCTTCAGGGATACGCAGTATTTT

j_call: TRBJ2-7
d_call: .
v_call: TRBV7-2
clone_size: .
cdr3_length: 18
cdr3_aa: CASSSTPGTALNPYEQYF
cdr3_nt: TGTGCCAGCAGCTCGACACCCGGGACGGCCTTGAACCCCTACGAGCAGTACTTC

j_call: TRBJ1-3
d_call: .
v_call: TRBV18
clone_size: .
cdr3_length: 15
cdr3_aa: CASSPGVYSGNTIYF
cdr3_nt: TGTGCCAGCTCACCTGGGGTTTACTCTGGAAACACCATATATTTT

j_call: TRBJ1-3
d_call: TRBD1
v_call: TRBV10-3
clone_size: .
cdr3_length: 16
cdr3_aa: CAISESGQISGNTIYF
cdr3_nt: TGTGCCATCAGTGAGTCGGGACAGATCTCTGGAAACACCATATATTTT

j_call: TRBJ2-3
d_call: .
v_call: TRBV2
clone_size: .
cdr3_length: 15
cdr3_aa: CASNPDSFVTDTQYF
cdr3_nt: TGTGCCAGCAATCCAGACAGTTTCGTCACAGATACGCAGTATTTT

j_call: TRBJ2-6
d_call: .
v_call: TRBV5-1
clone_size: .
cdr3_length: 14
cdr3_aa: CASSLGSGANVLTF
cdr3_nt: TGCGCCAGCAGTCTCGGTAGTGGGGCCAACGTCCTGACTTTC

j_call: TRBJ1-1
d_call: TRBD1
v_call: TRBV7-2
clone_size: .
cdr3_length: 15
cdr3_aa: CASSLQGVWNTEAFF
cdr3_nt: TGTGCCAGCAGCTTACAGGGGGTCTGGAACACTGAAGCTTTCTTT

j_call: TRBJ2-3
d_call: TRBD2
v_call: TRBV4-2
clone_size: .
cdr3_length: 16
cdr3_aa: CASSQEASGGAYTQYF
cdr3_nt: TGTGCCAGCAGCCAAGAAGCTAGCGGGGGGGCTTATACGCAGTATTTT

j_call: TRBJ2-2
d_call: .
v_call: TRBV18
clone_size: .
cdr3_length: 16
cdr3_aa: CASSPTHVTNTGELFF
cdr3_nt: TGTGCCAGCTCCCCTACCCACGTAACGAACACCGGGGAGCTGTTTTTT

j_call: TRBJ2-3
d_call: .
v_call: TRBV2
clone_size: once
cdr3_length: 14
cdr3_aa: CATRTLVSTDTQYF
cdr3_nt: TGTGCCACCCGGACGCTCGTTAGCACAGATACGCAGTATTTT

j_call: TRBJ1-2
d_call: TRBD1
v_call: TRBV24-1
clone_size: .
cdr3_length: 17
cdr3_aa: CATSDSTPGQLPYGYTF
cdr3_nt: TGTGCCACCAGTGATTCCACCCCGGGACAGCTCCCCTATGGCTACACCTTC

j_call: TRBJ1-2
d_call: .
v_call: TRBV7-9
clone_size: few
cdr3_length: 13
cdr3_aa: CASSLGAAYGYTF
cdr3_nt: TGTGCCAGCAGCTTAGGGGCAGCTTATGGCTACACCTTC

j_call: TRBJ1-5
d_call: .
v_call: TRBV3-1/TRBV3-2
clone_size: .
cdr3_length: 15
cdr3_aa: CASSQGPAFNQPQHF
cdr3_nt: TGTGCCAGCAGCCAAGGCCCCGCCTTCAATCAGCCCCAGCATTTT

j_call: TRBJ1-6
d_call: .
v_call: TRBV12-5
clone_size: once
cdr3_length: 13
cdr3_aa: CASAVGGDSPLHF
cdr3_nt: TGTGCTAGTGCCGTAGGGGGGGATTCACCCCTCCACTTT

j_call: TRBJ1-4
d_call: TRBD1
v_call: TRBV30
clone_size: .
cdr3_length: 15
cdr3_aa: CAWSGDRATNEKLFF
cdr3_nt: TGTGCCTGGAGCGGGGACAGGGCAACTAATGAAAAACTGTTTTTT

j_call: TRBJ1-2
d_call: TRBD1
v_call: TRBV4-1
clone_size: .
cdr3_length: 19
cdr3_aa: CASSQERGTGDLSNYGYTF
cdr3_nt: TGCGCCAGCAGCCAAGAGAGAGGGACAGGGGACCTTTCTAACTATGGCTACACCTTC

j_call: TRBJ2-5
d_call: .
v_call: TRBV19
clone_size: .
cdr3_length: 14
cdr3_aa: CASNIGGRAETQYF
cdr3_nt: TGTGCCAGTAACATTGGGGGCAGGGCGGAGACCCAGTACTTC

j_call: TRBJ2-7
d_call: .
v_call: TRBV6-5
clone_size: .
cdr3_length: 13
cdr3_aa: CASTTNREAEQYF
cdr3_nt: TGTGCCAGTACGACCAACCGAGAGGCCGAGCAGTACTTC

j_call: TRBJ2-2
d_call: .
v_call: TRBV18
clone_size: .
cdr3_length: 17
cdr3_aa: CASSPWSQKVTTGELFF
cdr3_nt: TGTGCCAGCTCACCATGGTCACAGAAGGTCACCACCGGGGAGCTGTTTTTT

j_call: TRBJ2-6
d_call: .
v_call: TRBV7-3
clone_size: .
cdr3_length: 15
cdr3_aa: CASTQDVSGANVLTF
cdr3_nt: TGTGCCAGCACCCAAGACGTCTCTGGGGCCAACGTCCTGACTTTC

j_call: TRBJ2-3
d_call: TRBD2
v_call: TRBV6-4
clone_size: .
cdr3_length: 18
cdr3_aa: CASTILAGGQLGTDTQYF
cdr3_nt: TGTGCCAGCACCATACTAGCGGGGGGGCAGTTGGGCACAGATACGCAGTATTTT

j_call: TRBJ2-3
d_call: .
v_call: TRBV7-9
clone_size: .
cdr3_length: 13
cdr3_aa: CASSRAGTDTQYF
cdr3_nt: TGTGCCAGCAGCCGGGCGGGGACAGATACGCAGTATTTT